A selection of T cell receptor beta chains follows, all from one sample in a study of cytomegalovirus exposure and HLA in healthy donors. Sequencing was performed with immunoSEQ multiplex PCR; in TCRdb, only in-frame clones are kept and a portion is missing. The sample yields tens of thousands of clones, approximately 93% seen once. The sequenced sample consisted of PBMCs. The receptors stem from a woman in her thirties in good health and CMV-seropositive. Both conserved end residues are part of each CDR3. The D gene is left open where the match is weak. A row's size may be missing; if present it is once, few, many or a size class.

>TRBJ1-3|-|-|TRBV14
CASSHGVTGNTIYF
TGTGCCAGCAGCCACGGTGTCACTGGAAACACCATATATTTT
>TRBJ2-5|-|TRBD2|TRBV5-1
CASSYGTSGSEETQYF
TGCGCCAGCAGCTACGGGACTAGCGGGAGCGAAGAGACCCAGTACTTC
>TRBJ2-2|-|TRBD2|TRBV30
CAWEGLASTGELFF
TGTGCCTGGGAGGGACTAGCGAGTACCGGGGAGCTGTTTTTT
>TRBJ2-7|-|-|TRBV6-5
CASSQPKYEQYF
TGTGCCAGCAGCCAACCTAAATACGAGCAGTACTTC
>TRBJ2-1|-|-|TRBV6-5
CASSSLFNEQFF
TGTGCCAGCAGTTCCCTCTTCAATGAGCAGTTCTTC
>TRBJ2-1|-|TRBD2|TRBV9
CASSVGLYSGRTNEQFF
TGTGCCAGCAGCGTAGGATTGTATAGCGGGAGGACTAATGAGCAGTTCTTC
>TRBJ1-2|once|TRBD1|TRBV18
CASSPRDSPSKYGYTF
TGTGCCAGCTCACCACGGGACAGCCCTTCCAAGTATGGCTACACCTTC
>TRBJ2-7|-|TRBD1|TRBV13
CASSTRDRGSYEQYF
TGTGCCAGCAGCACCCGGGACAGGGGCTCCTACGAGCAGTACTTC
>TRBJ1-4|few|-|TRBV25-1
CASSEFGGGVGDEKLFF
TGTGCCAGCAGTGAATTCGGCGGGGGGGTTGGTGATGAAAAACTGTTTTTT
>TRBJ2-1|-|-|TRBV27
CASTGLGSYNEQFF
TGTGCCAGTACGGGGTTAGGCTCCTACAATGAGCAGTTCTTC
>TRBJ2-5|-|-|TRBV29-1
CSVALQELIQETQYF
TGCAGCGTCGCTCTACAGGAACTAATCCAAGAGACCCAGTACTTC
>TRBJ1-2|-|TRBD1|TRBV27
CASSFRTGYGYTF
TGTGCCAGCAGTTTCAGGACAGGGTATGGCTACACCTTC
>TRBJ2-2|-|TRBD1|TRBV7-2
CASSYRTGGTGELFF
TGTGCCAGCAGCTACCGGACAGGGGGCACCGGGGAGCTGTTTTTT
>TRBJ1-3|-|-|TRBV28
CASSLSAVGGNTIYF
TGTGCCAGCAGTTTATCGGCGGTTGGTGGAAACACCATATATTTT
>TRBJ1-1|-|TRBD1|TRBV9
CASSLKTGDNTEAFF
TGTGCCAGCAGCTTAAAGACAGGGGATAACACTGAAGCTTTCTTT
>TRBJ2-7|-|-|TRBV23-1
CASSQSLQGPTYEQYF
TGCGCCAGCAGTCAATCTCTGCAGGGGCCTACCTACGAGCAGTACTTC
>TRBJ2-5|-|-|TRBV30
CAWGPGSAIQETQYF
TGTGCCTGGGGACCGGGGTCGGCTATTCAAGAGACCCAGTACTTC
>TRBJ1-4|-|-|TRBV9
CASSVGGTNEKLFF
TGTGCCAGCAGCGTAGGAGGTACTAATGAAAAACTGTTTTTT
>TRBJ1-2|-|TRBD1|TRBV15
CATTEAGGYYGYTF
TGTGCCACCACCGAGGCAGGGGGCTACTATGGCTACACCTTC
>TRBJ2-1|-|TRBD2|TRBV28
CASMSGSPSYNEQFF
TGTGCCAGCATGAGCGGGAGTCCCTCCTACAATGAGCAGTTCTTC
>TRBJ2-5|-|-|TRBV5-5
CASSRVLAIGETQYF
TGTGCCAGCAGCCGCGTTCTAGCTATTGGAGAGACCCAGTACTTC
>TRBJ2-7|-|TRBD2|TRBV11-2
CASSGVSGRPEQYF
TGTGCCAGCTCGGGGGTTAGCGGGAGGCCCGAGCAGTACTTC
>TRBJ1-5|-|-|TRBV19
CASSTTGRGNQPQHF
TGTGCCAGTAGTACCACAGGGAGGGGCAATCAGCCCCAGCATTTT
>TRBJ1-1|-|-|TRBV12-1
CASSLRRQGNTEAFF
TGTGCCAGCAGCTTACGCCGACAGGGTAACACTGAAGCTTTCTTT
>TRBJ1-2|-|-|TRBV6-6
CASSYPGGERGYTF
TGTGCCAGCAGTTACCCCGGAGGGGAAAGGGGCTACACCTTC
>TRBJ2-7|-|-|TRBV9
CASSVEGHSYEQYF
TGTGCCAGCAGCGTAGAGGGGCACTCCTACGAGCAGTACTTC
>TRBJ2-3|-|-|TRBV5-1
CASSLFSSTSTDTQYF
TGCGCCAGCAGCTTGTTTAGCTCCACTAGCACAGATACGCAGTATTTT
>TRBJ2-7|-|-|TRBV28
CASRLNYEQYF
TGTGCCAGCAGACTGAACTACGAGCAGTACTTC
>TRBJ2-1|-|-|TRBV7-2
CASSLELQYEQFF
TGTGCCAGCAGCTTAGAATTACAATATGAGCAGTTCTTC
>TRBJ2-1|-|-|TRBV28
CASSLSVGGEQFF
TGTGCCAGCAGTTTAAGTGTTGGAGGGGAGCAGTTCTTC
>TRBJ2-5|-|TRBD1|TRBV6-5
CASSDRAETQYF
TGTGCCAGCAGCGACAGGGCAGAGACCCAGTACTTC
>TRBJ1-1|-|-|TRBV18
CASSRDQGDTEAFF
TGTGCCAGCTCACGCGACCAAGGGGACACTGAAGCTTTCTTT
>TRBJ2-3|-|TRBD1|TRBV27
CASSLAGQGSGTDTQYF
TGTGCCAGCAGTTTAGCGGGACAGGGTTCAGGCACAGATACGCAGTATTTT
>TRBJ2-5|-|-|TRBV5-1
CASSLPGWEETQYF
TGCGCCAGCAGCTTGCCGGGCTGGGAGGAGACCCAGTACTTC
>TRBJ1-1|-|-|TRBV5-4
CASSLAGRGGTEAFF
TGTGCCAGCAGCTTAGCGGGCCGGGGGGGGACTGAAGCTTTCTTT
>TRBJ2-3|-|-|TRBV9
CASSGGRTQGRVTDTQYF
TGTGCCAGCAGCGGAGGCCGAACACAGGGTAGGGTCACAGATACGCAGTATTTT
>TRBJ2-1|-|TRBD2|TRBV9
CASSVSGLAGTNEQFF
TGTGCCAGCAGCGTATCTGGACTAGCGGGAACCAATGAGCAGTTCTTC
>TRBJ1-3|-|-|TRBV10-3
CAISDPSTGRNTIYF
TGTGCCATCAGTGACCCTAGTACGGGGAGAAACACCATATATTTT
>TRBJ2-7|-|-|TRBV30
CAWSWRDHYEQYF
TGTGCCTGGAGTTGGCGGGACCACTACGAGCAGTACTTC
>TRBJ2-7|-|TRBD1|TRBV6-5
CASSYFGTGKYEQYF
TGTGCCAGCAGTTACTTTGGGACAGGGAAGTATGAGCAGTACTTC
>TRBJ1-1|-|-|TRBV7-3
CASSFGVYTEAFF
TGTGCCAGCAGCTTCGGGGTTTACACTGAAGCTTTCTTT
>TRBJ2-3|-|TRBD2|TRBV7-3
CASSLGTSGSLSTDTQYF
TGTGCCAGCAGCTTAGGGACTAGCGGGTCACTCAGCACAGATACGCAGTATTTT
>TRBJ2-5|-|TRBD2|TRBV19
CASSIAGGQETQYF
TGTGCCAGTAGTATAGCGGGAGGGCAAGAGACCCAGTACTTC
>TRBJ1-4|-|-|TRBV5-1
CASSLAATGVGEKLFF
TGCGCCAGCAGCTTGGCCGCGACAGGCGTGGGCGAAAAACTGTTTTTT
>TRBJ2-1|-|TRBD2|TRBV9
CASSVEGTRGNNEQFF
TGTGCCAGCAGCGTAGAGGGGACTAGAGGTAACAATGAGCAGTTCTTC
>TRBJ1-1|-|TRBD1|TRBV29-1
CSANSQGVNTEAFF
TGCAGCGCGAACTCTCAGGGGGTGAACACTGAAGCTTTCTTT
>TRBJ2-7|-|TRBD2|TRBV5-6
CASSLPGLGGLAGMAEQYF
TGTGCCAGCAGCTTACCGGGACTTGGGGGTCTAGCGGGGATGGCCGAGCAGTACTTC
>TRBJ2-3|-|TRBD2|TRBV9
CASSPTSGIEADTQYF
TGTGCCAGCAGCCCGACTAGCGGGATAGAGGCAGATACGCAGTATTTT
>TRBJ1-2|-|-|TRBV6-5
CASSEGWFYGYTF
TGTGCCAGTTCGGAGGGGTGGTTCTATGGCTACACCTTC
>TRBJ2-3|-|TRBD2|TRBV4-1
CASSQDGAGGPVDTQYF
TGCGCCAGCAGCCAAGATGGGGCGGGAGGGCCGGTAGATACGCAGTATTTT
>TRBJ2-5|-|-|TRBV5-5
CASSLARLAGTQYF
TGTGCCAGCAGCTTGGCCCGACTGGCTGGGACCCAGTACTTC
>TRBJ2-7|-|TRBD2|TRBV4-3
CASSQDLAGEDEQYF
TGCGCCAGCAGCCAAGATCTGGCGGGAGAGGACGAGCAGTACTTC
>TRBJ1-5|few|-|TRBV15
CATTQGTNQPQHF
TGTGCCACCACACAGGGAACGAATCAGCCCCAGCATTTT
>TRBJ1-4|-|-|TRBV6-5
CASRGAALNEKLFF
TGTGCCAGCAGAGGGGCAGCACTTAATGAAAAACTGTTTTTT
>TRBJ1-4|-|TRBD1|TRBV5-1
CASSFGTGLSANEKLFF
TGCGCCAGCAGCTTCGGGACAGGGCTTTCAGCTAATGAAAAACTGTTTTTT
>TRBJ1-2|-|-|TRBV6-5
CASSDTVFYGYTF
TGTGCCAGCAGTGATACAGTATTCTATGGCTACACCTTC
>TRBJ2-7|-|TRBD2|TRBV7-8
CASSLAGLAGVLGYKQYF
TGTGCCAGCAGCTTAGCTGGGCTAGCGGGAGTCCTGGGTTACAAGCAGTACTTC